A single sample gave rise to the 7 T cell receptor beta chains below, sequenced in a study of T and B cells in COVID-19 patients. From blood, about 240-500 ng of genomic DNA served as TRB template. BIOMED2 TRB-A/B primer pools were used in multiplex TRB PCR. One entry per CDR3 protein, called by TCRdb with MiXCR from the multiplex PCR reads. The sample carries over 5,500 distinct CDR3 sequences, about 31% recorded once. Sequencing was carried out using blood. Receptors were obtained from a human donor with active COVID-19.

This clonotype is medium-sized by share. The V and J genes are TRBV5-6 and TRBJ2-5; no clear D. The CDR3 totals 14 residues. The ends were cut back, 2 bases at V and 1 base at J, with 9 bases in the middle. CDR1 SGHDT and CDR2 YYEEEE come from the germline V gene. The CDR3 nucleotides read TGTGCCAGCAGCTTAGGGCAAGCCCAAGAGACCCAGTACTTC. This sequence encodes CASSLGQAQETQYF.

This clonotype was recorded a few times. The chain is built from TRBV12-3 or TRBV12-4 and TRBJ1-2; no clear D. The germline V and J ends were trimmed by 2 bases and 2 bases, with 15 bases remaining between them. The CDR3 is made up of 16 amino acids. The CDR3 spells CASSLKQTSPNYGYTF. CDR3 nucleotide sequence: TGTGCCAGCAGTTTAAAGCAGACCTCTCCAAACTATGGCTACACCTTC.

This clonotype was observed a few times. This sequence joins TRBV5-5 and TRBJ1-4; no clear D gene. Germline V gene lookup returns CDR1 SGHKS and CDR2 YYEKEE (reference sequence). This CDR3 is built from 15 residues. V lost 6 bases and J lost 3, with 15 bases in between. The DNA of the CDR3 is TGTGCCAGCAACCCCGGAATGACCCCTAATGAAAAACTGTTTTTT. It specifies CASNPGMTPNEKLFF.

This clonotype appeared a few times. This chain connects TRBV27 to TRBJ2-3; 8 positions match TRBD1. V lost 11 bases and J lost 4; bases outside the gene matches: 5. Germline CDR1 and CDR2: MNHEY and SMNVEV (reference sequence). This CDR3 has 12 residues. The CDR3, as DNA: TGTGCCCCGGAGGGACAGGCAGATACGCAGTATTTT. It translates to CAPEGQADTQYF.

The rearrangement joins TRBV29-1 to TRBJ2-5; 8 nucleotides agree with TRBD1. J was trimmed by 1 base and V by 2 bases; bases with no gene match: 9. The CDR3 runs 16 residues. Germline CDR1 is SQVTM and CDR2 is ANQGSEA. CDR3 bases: TGCAGCGTTGAAATCGCGTACAGGGGGTTCCAAGAGACCCAGTACTTC. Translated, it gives CSVEIAYRGFQETQYF.

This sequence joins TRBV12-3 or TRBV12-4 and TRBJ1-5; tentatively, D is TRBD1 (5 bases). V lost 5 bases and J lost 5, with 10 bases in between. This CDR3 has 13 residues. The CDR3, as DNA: TGTGCCAGCAGTCGGGGGTCTTATCAGCCCCAGCATTTT. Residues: CASSRGSYQPQHF.

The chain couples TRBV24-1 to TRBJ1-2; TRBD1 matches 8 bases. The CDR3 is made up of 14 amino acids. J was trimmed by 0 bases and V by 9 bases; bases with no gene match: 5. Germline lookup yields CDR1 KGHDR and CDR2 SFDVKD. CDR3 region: CATSGTGANYGYTF. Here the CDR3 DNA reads TGTGCCACCTCCGGGACAGGAGCTAACTATGGCTACACCTTC.